Below are 3 T cell receptor beta chains sequenced from a single sample in a study of OX40 agonist ivuxolimab in advanced cancers. Libraries were prepared by immunoSEQ multiplex PCR; TCRdb keeps only in-frame clonotypes and omits some of them. The sample records around 94,000 clones, approximately 85% being singletons. The sequencing used CD4+ or CD8+ T cells sorted from blood, collected in a trial of the OX40 agonist ivuxolimab. The receptors originated from an adult with an advanced solid tumor such as melanoma, head and neck, liver or kidney cancer.

This CDR3 is CASSLYGSGGSTDTQYF. DNA for the CDR3: TGTGCCAGCAGTTTATATGGTAGCGGGGGTAGCACAGATACGCAGTATTTT. This rearrangement joins TRBV27 to TRBJ2-3, with 9 bases lining up with TRBD2. This CDR3 is 17 amino acids long. Germline V gene lookup returns CDR1 MNHEY and CDR2 SMNVEV (reference sequence). V shed 1 base and J 0 bases; nucleotides not matched to a gene: 5.

The genes are TRBV18 and TRBJ2-7; D ambiguous. Between the trimmed V and J ends, which lost 2 bases and 4 bases, there was a span of 6 bases. Germline CDR1 reads KGHSH; CDR2 reads LQKENI. The CDR3 totals 12 residues. The CDR3 DNA is TGTGCCAGCTCACCAGGGAATTACGAGCAGTACTTC. Residues: CASSPGNYEQYF.

The chain has TRBV11-2 and TRBJ2-7; 7 nucleotides align to TRBD2. The CDR3 contains 14 residues. Germline CDR1 and CDR2: SGHAT and FQNNGV. The V gene end was trimmed by 1 base and the J gene end by 6 bases; junction bases not matched to a gene: 6. Written as DNA, the CDR3 is TGTGCCAGCAGCTTAGTAGGGAGGGCCCTCGAGCAGTACTTC. This encodes CASSLVGRALEQYF.